This T cell receptor (beta chain) was captured by sequencing in a study of Graves' ophthalmopathy and Graves' hyperthyroidism. The study amplified TCR beta CDR3 regions using RNA transcripts. Following a first-round RT-PCR that used HTBI primers, a second-round multiplex PCR was carried out. TCRdb reanalysed the multiplex PCR reads using MiXCR and keeps one entry per CDR3 protein. Of approximately 380,000 distinct CDR3 sequences in the sample, approximately 21% were seen once. This clonotype was found once. The sample consisted of peripheral blood. The sequence derives from a woman aged 18-35 years with stable Graves' hyperthyroidism.

The CDR3 DNA reads TGCAGCGTCTCCGACAGGGTCACTGAAGCTTTCTTT. Its protein product is CSVSDRVTEAFF. The chain joins TRBV29-1 to TRBJ1-1; TRBD1 agrees at 7 bases. With 6 bases clipped from V and 4 bases from J, the junction kept 5 bases outside the gene matches. CDR1 is SQVTM and CDR2 is ANQGSEA in the germline V gene. The CDR3 contains 12 residues. The full variable domain, its missing parts supplied by reference TRBV29-1 and TRBJ1-1, is SAVISQKPSRDICQRGTSLTIQCQVDSQVTMMFWYRQQPGQSLTLIATANQGSEATYESGFVIDKFPISRPNLTFSTLTVSNMSPEDSSIYLCSVSDRVTEAFFGQGTRLTVV.